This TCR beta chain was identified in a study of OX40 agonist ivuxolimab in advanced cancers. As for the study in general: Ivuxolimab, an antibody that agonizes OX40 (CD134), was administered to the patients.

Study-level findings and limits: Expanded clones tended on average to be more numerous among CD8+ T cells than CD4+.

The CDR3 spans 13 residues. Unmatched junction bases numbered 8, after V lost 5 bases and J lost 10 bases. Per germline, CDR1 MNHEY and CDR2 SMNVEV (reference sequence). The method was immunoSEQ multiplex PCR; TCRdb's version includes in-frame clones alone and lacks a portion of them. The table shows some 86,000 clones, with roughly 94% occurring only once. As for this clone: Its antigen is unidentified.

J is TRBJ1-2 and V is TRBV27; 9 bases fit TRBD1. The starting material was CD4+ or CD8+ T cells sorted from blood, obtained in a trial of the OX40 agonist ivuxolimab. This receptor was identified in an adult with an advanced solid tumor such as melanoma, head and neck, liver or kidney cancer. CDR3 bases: TGTGCCAGCAGTGACCGGGACAGGGCGGACTACACCTTC. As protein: CASSDRDRADYTF.